A selection of T cell receptor beta chains follows, all from one sample in a study of blood T cell repertoires in COVID-19. Libraries were prepared by immunoSEQ multiplex PCR; TCRdb keeps only in-frame clonotypes and omits some of them. Found here are approximately 130,000 clones, 85% to 90% of them singletons; the top ten hold around 4%. Material for sequencing was peripheral blood. Source of these receptors: a man aged 60 to 69 with acute or convalescent COVID-19. The CDR3 runs from the conserved cysteine through the conserved F or W. D genes are given only for firm matches. Clone size appears in some rows only: once, few, many, or a class for an expanded clone.

d_call j_call clone_size v_call cdr3_nt cdr3_aa
TRBD2 TRBJ2-5 NA TRBV19 TGTGCCAGTAGCCTCCTAGCGGGAGTTGGGGAGACCCAGTACTTC CASSLLAGVGETQYF
TRBD2 TRBJ2-1 NA TRBV7-9 TGTGCCAGCAGCTTATCCTCTAAGCGGGGCCCCGCAAATGAGCAGTTCTTC CASSLSSKRGPANEQFF
NA TRBJ2-7 NA TRBV19 TGTGCCAGTAGTATCAATGCGGTTAGCTCCTACGAGCAGTACTTC CASSINAVSSYEQYF
TRBD1 TRBJ1-5 NA TRBV20-1 TGCAGTGCTAGTTTTGACAGGGAGGTGAAACCCCAGCATTTT CSASFDREVKPQHF
TRBD1 TRBJ1-1 NA TRBV2 TGTGCCAGCAGTCGACAGGGTGTTACCACTGAAGCTTTCTTT CASSRQGVTTEAFF
NA TRBJ2-5 NA TRBV20-1 TGCAGTGCCGGGGAAGAGACCCAGTACTTC CSAGEETQYF
NA TRBJ2-2 NA TRBV19 TGTGCCAGTATTTCGACGGGTACCGGGGAGCTGTTTTTT CASISTGTGELFF
NA TRBJ2-7 NA TRBV10-2 TGCGCCAGCAGTGAGCCGACACAGGGATTGTACGAGCAGTACTTC CASSEPTQGLYEQYF
TRBD1 TRBJ1-1 once TRBV5-1 TGCGCCAGCAGCCCGGGTGGGCAGGGGGGCACTGAAGCTTTCTTT CASSPGGQGGTEAFF
NA TRBJ2-3 NA TRBV6-2/TRBV6-3 TGTGCCAGCAGTTGGGCTGTATTTGGAGATACGCAGTATTTT CASSWAVFGDTQYF
TRBD1 TRBJ1-5 NA TRBV6-6 TGTGCCAGCACCTATGACAGGGCAGGGCAGCCCCAGCATTTT CASTYDRAGQPQHF
NA TRBJ1-3 NA TRBV18 TGTGCCAGCTCACGCGCGACCCAAGGGAGGAACACCATATATTTT CASSRATQGRNTIYF
TRBD2 TRBJ2-5 few TRBV2 TGTGCCAGCAGTGGAGAGGCGGGAGGGAAACGAGAGACCCAGTACTTC CASSGEAGGKRETQYF
NA TRBJ1-1 NA TRBV3-1/TRBV3-2 TGTGCCAGCAGCCCCCTGTTAAACCCCGAGGACACTGAAGCTTTCTTT CASSPLLNPEDTEAFF
TRBD2 TRBJ2-5 NA TRBV7-7 TGTGCCAGCAGCTTAGCGGGAGGGGAGCGAGAGACCCAGTACTTC CASSLAGGERETQYF
NA TRBJ2-2 NA TRBV10-3 TGTGCCACTAAATACACCGGGGAGCTGTTTTTT CATKYTGELFF
NA TRBJ1-6 NA TRBV2 TGTGCCAGCAGTGAAGTTGCTAATAATTCACCCCTCCACTTT CASSEVANNSPLHF
NA TRBJ1-5 NA TRBV10-3 TGTGCCATCACCCGGGTGGGTTACACGATCAATCAGCCCCAGCATTTT CAITRVGYTINQPQHF
TRBD1 TRBJ1-5 NA TRBV19 TGTGCCAGTAGTATCCGGGACAGGGAAAATCAGCCCCAGCATTTT CASSIRDRENQPQHF
NA TRBJ2-7 NA TRBV7-2 TGTGCCAGCAGCTTAAACAGAGACGAGCAGTACTTC CASSLNRDEQYF
NA TRBJ2-5 NA TRBV4-3 TGCGCCAGCAGCCAAGTGGGAGGTGAGACCCAGTACTTC CASSQVGGETQYF
TRBD1 TRBJ1-6 NA TRBV27 TGTGCCAGCAGGACGGGACAGAGAGAATCACCCCTCCACTTT CASRTGQRESPLHF
NA TRBJ2-5 NA TRBV27 TGTGCCAGCAAAAGAAACCCCGGGATCGCCCAAGAGACCCAGTACTTC CASKRNPGIAQETQYF
NA TRBJ2-7 NA TRBV5-1 TGCGCCAGCAGCTGGGACTCAGACTACGAGCAGTACTTC CASSWDSDYEQYF
TRBD1 TRBJ1-4 NA TRBV18 TGTGCCAGCTCATCCGGACAGGGGAACGAAAAACTGTTTTTT CASSSGQGNEKLFF
NA TRBJ2-2 NA TRBV6-2/TRBV6-3 TGTGCCAGCAGTTCCAACAGGTTCAGGCCCGGAGAGGTGTTTTTT CASSSNRFRPGEVFF
NA TRBJ2-2 NA TRBV28 TGTGCCAGCAGTTTAGAATCCGGTATTGGGGAGCTGTTTTTT CASSLESGIGELFF
NA TRBJ2-1 NA TRBV5-5 TGTGCCAGCAGCTTGGCCGAGGGAGGCACCTACAATGAGCAGTTCTTC CASSLAEGGTYNEQFF
TRBD2 TRBJ2-5 NA TRBV2 TGTGCCAGCAGCCCGGGGGGGGAAGAGACCCAGTACTTC CASSPGGEETQYF
TRBD2 TRBJ2-5 NA TRBV5-4 TGTGCCAGCCGATTAGCGGGAGGGTCGGAGACCCAGTACTTC CASRLAGGSETQYF
TRBD1 TRBJ2-7 NA TRBV5-1 TGCGCCAGCAGCTTTAATTGGGGACAGGGTGTATCCTACGAGCAGTACTTC CASSFNWGQGVSYEQYF
NA TRBJ2-7 NA TRBV6-1 TGTGCCAGCAGTGAAGCGTTACAGGGCTTCACACAGCAGTACTTC CASSEALQGFTQQYF
NA TRBJ2-3 NA TRBV20-1 TGCAGTGCTACTCTAGATACGCAGTATTTT CSATLDTQYF
NA TRBJ2-3 once TRBV28 TGTGCCAGCAGTTTAAGTGAGAGGGCTAAGGCCACAGATACGCAGTATTTT CASSLSERAKATDTQYF
NA TRBJ2-1 few TRBV7-9 TGTGCCAGCAGCTTGGGGGCGGGCAATGAGCAGTTCTTC CASSLGAGNEQFF
NA TRBJ2-2 NA TRBV7-2 TGTGCCAGCAGCTTAAGCAGGGTTGCCGGGGAGCTGTTTTTT CASSLSRVAGELFF
NA TRBJ2-1 few TRBV7-8 TGTGCCAGCAGCTTAGCGCAGGGGAGCGATGAGCAGTTCTTC CASSLAQGSDEQFF
NA TRBJ2-3 NA TRBV27 TGTGCCAGCAGTTTTAGCGTGCCTAGCACAGATACGCAGTATTTT CASSFSVPSTDTQYF
NA TRBJ2-3 NA TRBV28 TGTGCCAGCAGTTCTCTGCGGGGAGGCCAGATCGATACGCAGTATTTT CASSSLRGGQIDTQYF
NA TRBJ2-3 once TRBV11-2 TGTGCCAGCAGCTTATATGTGGGAGTAACAGATACGCAGTATTTT CASSLYVGVTDTQYF
NA TRBJ2-3 NA TRBV28 TGTGCCAGCAGTTTTCGCGATCCTAGCACAGATACGCAGTATTTT CASSFRDPSTDTQYF
NA TRBJ1-6 NA TRBV10-2 TGCGCCAGCAGTGAGACCCGGGAGAATTCACCCCTCCACTTT CASSETRENSPLHF
NA TRBJ1-2 NA TRBV28 TGTGCCAGCAGCCGACAGCGGGGTGGCTACACCTTC CASSRQRGGYTF
TRBD1 TRBJ1-2 NA TRBV4-2 TGTGCCAGCAGCCAAGGACTTTGGGGACAGGGAGCCTATGGCTACACCTTC CASSQGLWGQGAYGYTF
NA TRBJ1-2 NA TRBV24-1 TGTGCCACCAGTGATCCCCAGGGATCTAACTATGGCTACACCTTC CATSDPQGSNYGYTF
NA TRBJ1-6 once TRBV28 TGTGCCAGCAGTCCCTCGCAGGGCGGCTATAATTCACCCCTCCACTTT CASSPSQGGYNSPLHF
TRBD1 TRBJ2-7 NA TRBV6-5 TGTGCCAGCAGCCGATGGGGACAGACCTACGAGCAGTACTTC CASSRWGQTYEQYF
NA TRBJ1-5 NA TRBV3-1/TRBV3-2 TGTGCCAGCAGCCTGGGTCCGGGTGGTCAGCCCCAGCATTTT CASSLGPGGQPQHF
TRBD1 TRBJ1-2 NA TRBV11-2 TGTGCCAGCACCCGAGATAGGACAGGGTTCTATGGCTACACCTTC CASTRDRTGFYGYTF
TRBD1 TRBJ2-5 NA TRBV7-7 TGTGCCACCGTCCGGGACAGCCGAGAGACCCAGTACTTC CATVRDSRETQYF
TRBD2 TRBJ2-1 NA TRBV24-1 TGTGCCACCAGTGACCGAGCGGGAGGGGTATTGAATGAGCAGTTCTTC CATSDRAGGVLNEQFF
NA TRBJ2-7 NA TRBV4-1 TGCGCCAGCAGCCGGCGGTGGGGGGACCCTAACACCCCCAGTACCTACGAGCAGTACTTC CASSRRWGDPNTPSTYEQYF
NA TRBJ1-1 NA TRBV5-1 TGCGCCAGCAGCCCCGGAGGTGCAGATTTGGGCACTGAAGCTTTCTTT CASSPGGADLGTEAFF
TRBD1 TRBJ1-2 NA TRBV19 TGTGCCAGTAGTATTTTTGGCCCCACAGGGGCGGACTATGGCTACACCTTC CASSIFGPTGADYGYTF